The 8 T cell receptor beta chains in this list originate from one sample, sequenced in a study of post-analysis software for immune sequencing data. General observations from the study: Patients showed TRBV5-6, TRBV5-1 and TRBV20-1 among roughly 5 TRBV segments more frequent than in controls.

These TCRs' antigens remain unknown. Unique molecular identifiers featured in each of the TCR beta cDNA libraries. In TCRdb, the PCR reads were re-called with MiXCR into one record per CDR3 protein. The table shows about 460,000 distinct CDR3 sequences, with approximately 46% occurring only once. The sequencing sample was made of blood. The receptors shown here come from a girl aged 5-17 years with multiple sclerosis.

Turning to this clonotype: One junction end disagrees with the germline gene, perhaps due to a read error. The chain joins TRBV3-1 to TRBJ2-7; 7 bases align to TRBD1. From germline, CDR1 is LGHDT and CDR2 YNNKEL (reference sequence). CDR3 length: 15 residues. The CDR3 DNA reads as TGTGCCGGCAGCCAGAGAGACAGGGACCCAGGGAAGCAGTACTTC. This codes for CAGSQRDRDPGKQYF.

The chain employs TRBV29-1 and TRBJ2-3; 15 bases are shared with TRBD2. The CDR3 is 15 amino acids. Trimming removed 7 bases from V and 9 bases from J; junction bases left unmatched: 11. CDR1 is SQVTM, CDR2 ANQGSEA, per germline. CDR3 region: CSGGIGLAGGETQYF. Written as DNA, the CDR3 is TGCAGCGGCGGGATTGGACTAGCGGGAGGGGAGACGCAGTATTTT.

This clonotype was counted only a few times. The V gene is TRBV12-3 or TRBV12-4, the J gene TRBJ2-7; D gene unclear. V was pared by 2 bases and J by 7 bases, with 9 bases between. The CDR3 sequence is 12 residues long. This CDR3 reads CASSLTSAEQYF. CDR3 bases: TGTGCCAGCAGTTTAACCTCCGCAGAGCAGTACTTC.

CDR3 DNA: TGTGCCAGCAGTTACGTTCCCGGGACCTCTAGCACAGATACGCAGTATTTT. It specifies CASSYVPGTSSTDTQYF. V and J are TRBV6-5 and TRBJ2-3; the D call may be TRBD1 or TRBD2 (5 bases each). The CDR3 has 17 amino acids. V lost 2 bases and J 0 bases, leaving 15 bases between the germline ends. Germline-derived CDR1 and CDR2 are MNHEY and SVGAGI.

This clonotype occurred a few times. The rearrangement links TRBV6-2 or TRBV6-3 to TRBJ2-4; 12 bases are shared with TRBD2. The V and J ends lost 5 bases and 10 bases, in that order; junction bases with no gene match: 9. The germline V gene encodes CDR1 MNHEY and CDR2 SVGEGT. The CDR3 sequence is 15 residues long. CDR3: CASSTATSGSWIQYF. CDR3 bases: TGTGCCAGCAGTACTGCGACTAGCGGGAGTTGGATTCAGTACTTC.

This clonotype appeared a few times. The CDR3 spells CASSNTYEQYF. In DNA form, the CDR3 reads TGCGCCAGCAGTAACACCTACGAGCAGTACTTC. This chain links TRBV10-2 with TRBJ2-7, with no clear D. Deletions cut 5 bases from V and 2 bases from J, with 4 bases between. Germline V CDR1 and CDR2: WSHSY, SAAADI. This CDR3 has 11 amino acids.

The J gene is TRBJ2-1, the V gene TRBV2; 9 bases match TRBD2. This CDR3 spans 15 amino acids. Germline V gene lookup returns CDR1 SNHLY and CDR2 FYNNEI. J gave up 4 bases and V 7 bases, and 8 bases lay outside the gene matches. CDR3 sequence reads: CASKIAGVSYNEQFF. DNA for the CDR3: TGTGCCAGCAAAATAGCGGGAGTTAGTTACAATGAGCAGTTCTTC.

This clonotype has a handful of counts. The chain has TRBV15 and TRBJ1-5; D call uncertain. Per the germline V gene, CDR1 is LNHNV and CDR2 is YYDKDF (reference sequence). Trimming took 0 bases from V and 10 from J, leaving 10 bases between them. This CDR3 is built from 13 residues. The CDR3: CATSRDLREPQHF. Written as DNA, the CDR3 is TGTGCCACCAGCAGAGATCTGAGGGAACCCCAGCATTTT.